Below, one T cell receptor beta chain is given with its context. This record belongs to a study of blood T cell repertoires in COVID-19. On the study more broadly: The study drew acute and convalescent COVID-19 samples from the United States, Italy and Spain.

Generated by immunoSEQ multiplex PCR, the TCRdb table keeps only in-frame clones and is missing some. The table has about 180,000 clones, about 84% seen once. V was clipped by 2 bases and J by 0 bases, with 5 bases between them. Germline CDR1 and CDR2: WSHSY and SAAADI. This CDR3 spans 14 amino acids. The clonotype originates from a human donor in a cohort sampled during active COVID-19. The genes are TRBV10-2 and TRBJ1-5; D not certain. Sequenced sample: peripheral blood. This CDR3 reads CASSETSSNQPQHF. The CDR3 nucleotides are TGCGCCAGCAGTGAGACCAGTAGCAATCAGCCCCAGCATTTT.